The T cell receptor beta chain described here comes from a study of cytomegalovirus exposure and HLA in healthy donors. Sequencing was performed with immunoSEQ multiplex PCR; in TCRdb, only in-frame clones are kept and a portion is missing. The data contain about 56,000 clones, 95% to 97% of them seen just once; the ten biggest clones take up 0.95% to 1.5%. The V gene lost 1 base and the J gene lost 10 bases, with 13 bases spanning the gap. The CDR3 has 14 amino acids. Per germline, CDR1 SEHNR and CDR2 FQNEAQ (reference sequence). Concerning this clone itself: Antigen unknown.

The study's findings and limits: Through in vitro validation, a few CMV-associated chains were shown to be specific for CMV antigens. According to a subsequent analysis, TCR clusters from the first cohort were inclined to appear together in the 90 to 150 validation repertoires.

The sequenced sample was PBMCs. The genes are TRBV7-9 and TRBJ1-4; D remains ambiguous. The source is a woman under 30 in good health and CMV-seronegative. The CDR3 DNA sequence: TGTGCCAGCAGCTTAGAGTACCGGGTGGGAAAACTGTTTTTT. Its translation: CASSLEYRVGKLFF.